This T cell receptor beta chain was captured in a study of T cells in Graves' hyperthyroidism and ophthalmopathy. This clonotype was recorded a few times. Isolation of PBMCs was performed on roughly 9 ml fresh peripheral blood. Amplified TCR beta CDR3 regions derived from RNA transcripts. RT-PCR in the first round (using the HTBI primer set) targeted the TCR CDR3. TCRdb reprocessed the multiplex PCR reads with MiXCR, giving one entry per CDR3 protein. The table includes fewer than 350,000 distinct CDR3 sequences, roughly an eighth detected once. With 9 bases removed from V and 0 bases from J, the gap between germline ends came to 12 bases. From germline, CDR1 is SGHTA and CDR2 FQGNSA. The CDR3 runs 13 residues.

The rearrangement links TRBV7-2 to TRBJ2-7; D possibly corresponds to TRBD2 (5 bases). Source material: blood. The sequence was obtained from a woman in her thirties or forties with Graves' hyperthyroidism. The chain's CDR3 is CASSIGLSYEQYF. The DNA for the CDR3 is TGTGCCAGTAGTATCGGACTCTCCTACGAGCAGTACTTC.